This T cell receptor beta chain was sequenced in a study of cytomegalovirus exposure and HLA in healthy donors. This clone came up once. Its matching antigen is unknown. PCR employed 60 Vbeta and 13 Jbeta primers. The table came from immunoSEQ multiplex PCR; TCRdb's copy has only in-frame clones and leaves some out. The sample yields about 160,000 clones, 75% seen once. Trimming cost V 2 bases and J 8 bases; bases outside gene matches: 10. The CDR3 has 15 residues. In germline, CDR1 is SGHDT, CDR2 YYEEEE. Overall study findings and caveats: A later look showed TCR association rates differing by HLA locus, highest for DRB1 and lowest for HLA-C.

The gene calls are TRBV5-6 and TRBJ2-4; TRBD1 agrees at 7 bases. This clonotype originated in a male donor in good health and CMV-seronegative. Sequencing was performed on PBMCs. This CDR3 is CASSFRTGSRDIQYF. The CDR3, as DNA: TGTGCCAGCAGCTTTCGGACAGGTTCGCGTGACATTCAGTACTTC.